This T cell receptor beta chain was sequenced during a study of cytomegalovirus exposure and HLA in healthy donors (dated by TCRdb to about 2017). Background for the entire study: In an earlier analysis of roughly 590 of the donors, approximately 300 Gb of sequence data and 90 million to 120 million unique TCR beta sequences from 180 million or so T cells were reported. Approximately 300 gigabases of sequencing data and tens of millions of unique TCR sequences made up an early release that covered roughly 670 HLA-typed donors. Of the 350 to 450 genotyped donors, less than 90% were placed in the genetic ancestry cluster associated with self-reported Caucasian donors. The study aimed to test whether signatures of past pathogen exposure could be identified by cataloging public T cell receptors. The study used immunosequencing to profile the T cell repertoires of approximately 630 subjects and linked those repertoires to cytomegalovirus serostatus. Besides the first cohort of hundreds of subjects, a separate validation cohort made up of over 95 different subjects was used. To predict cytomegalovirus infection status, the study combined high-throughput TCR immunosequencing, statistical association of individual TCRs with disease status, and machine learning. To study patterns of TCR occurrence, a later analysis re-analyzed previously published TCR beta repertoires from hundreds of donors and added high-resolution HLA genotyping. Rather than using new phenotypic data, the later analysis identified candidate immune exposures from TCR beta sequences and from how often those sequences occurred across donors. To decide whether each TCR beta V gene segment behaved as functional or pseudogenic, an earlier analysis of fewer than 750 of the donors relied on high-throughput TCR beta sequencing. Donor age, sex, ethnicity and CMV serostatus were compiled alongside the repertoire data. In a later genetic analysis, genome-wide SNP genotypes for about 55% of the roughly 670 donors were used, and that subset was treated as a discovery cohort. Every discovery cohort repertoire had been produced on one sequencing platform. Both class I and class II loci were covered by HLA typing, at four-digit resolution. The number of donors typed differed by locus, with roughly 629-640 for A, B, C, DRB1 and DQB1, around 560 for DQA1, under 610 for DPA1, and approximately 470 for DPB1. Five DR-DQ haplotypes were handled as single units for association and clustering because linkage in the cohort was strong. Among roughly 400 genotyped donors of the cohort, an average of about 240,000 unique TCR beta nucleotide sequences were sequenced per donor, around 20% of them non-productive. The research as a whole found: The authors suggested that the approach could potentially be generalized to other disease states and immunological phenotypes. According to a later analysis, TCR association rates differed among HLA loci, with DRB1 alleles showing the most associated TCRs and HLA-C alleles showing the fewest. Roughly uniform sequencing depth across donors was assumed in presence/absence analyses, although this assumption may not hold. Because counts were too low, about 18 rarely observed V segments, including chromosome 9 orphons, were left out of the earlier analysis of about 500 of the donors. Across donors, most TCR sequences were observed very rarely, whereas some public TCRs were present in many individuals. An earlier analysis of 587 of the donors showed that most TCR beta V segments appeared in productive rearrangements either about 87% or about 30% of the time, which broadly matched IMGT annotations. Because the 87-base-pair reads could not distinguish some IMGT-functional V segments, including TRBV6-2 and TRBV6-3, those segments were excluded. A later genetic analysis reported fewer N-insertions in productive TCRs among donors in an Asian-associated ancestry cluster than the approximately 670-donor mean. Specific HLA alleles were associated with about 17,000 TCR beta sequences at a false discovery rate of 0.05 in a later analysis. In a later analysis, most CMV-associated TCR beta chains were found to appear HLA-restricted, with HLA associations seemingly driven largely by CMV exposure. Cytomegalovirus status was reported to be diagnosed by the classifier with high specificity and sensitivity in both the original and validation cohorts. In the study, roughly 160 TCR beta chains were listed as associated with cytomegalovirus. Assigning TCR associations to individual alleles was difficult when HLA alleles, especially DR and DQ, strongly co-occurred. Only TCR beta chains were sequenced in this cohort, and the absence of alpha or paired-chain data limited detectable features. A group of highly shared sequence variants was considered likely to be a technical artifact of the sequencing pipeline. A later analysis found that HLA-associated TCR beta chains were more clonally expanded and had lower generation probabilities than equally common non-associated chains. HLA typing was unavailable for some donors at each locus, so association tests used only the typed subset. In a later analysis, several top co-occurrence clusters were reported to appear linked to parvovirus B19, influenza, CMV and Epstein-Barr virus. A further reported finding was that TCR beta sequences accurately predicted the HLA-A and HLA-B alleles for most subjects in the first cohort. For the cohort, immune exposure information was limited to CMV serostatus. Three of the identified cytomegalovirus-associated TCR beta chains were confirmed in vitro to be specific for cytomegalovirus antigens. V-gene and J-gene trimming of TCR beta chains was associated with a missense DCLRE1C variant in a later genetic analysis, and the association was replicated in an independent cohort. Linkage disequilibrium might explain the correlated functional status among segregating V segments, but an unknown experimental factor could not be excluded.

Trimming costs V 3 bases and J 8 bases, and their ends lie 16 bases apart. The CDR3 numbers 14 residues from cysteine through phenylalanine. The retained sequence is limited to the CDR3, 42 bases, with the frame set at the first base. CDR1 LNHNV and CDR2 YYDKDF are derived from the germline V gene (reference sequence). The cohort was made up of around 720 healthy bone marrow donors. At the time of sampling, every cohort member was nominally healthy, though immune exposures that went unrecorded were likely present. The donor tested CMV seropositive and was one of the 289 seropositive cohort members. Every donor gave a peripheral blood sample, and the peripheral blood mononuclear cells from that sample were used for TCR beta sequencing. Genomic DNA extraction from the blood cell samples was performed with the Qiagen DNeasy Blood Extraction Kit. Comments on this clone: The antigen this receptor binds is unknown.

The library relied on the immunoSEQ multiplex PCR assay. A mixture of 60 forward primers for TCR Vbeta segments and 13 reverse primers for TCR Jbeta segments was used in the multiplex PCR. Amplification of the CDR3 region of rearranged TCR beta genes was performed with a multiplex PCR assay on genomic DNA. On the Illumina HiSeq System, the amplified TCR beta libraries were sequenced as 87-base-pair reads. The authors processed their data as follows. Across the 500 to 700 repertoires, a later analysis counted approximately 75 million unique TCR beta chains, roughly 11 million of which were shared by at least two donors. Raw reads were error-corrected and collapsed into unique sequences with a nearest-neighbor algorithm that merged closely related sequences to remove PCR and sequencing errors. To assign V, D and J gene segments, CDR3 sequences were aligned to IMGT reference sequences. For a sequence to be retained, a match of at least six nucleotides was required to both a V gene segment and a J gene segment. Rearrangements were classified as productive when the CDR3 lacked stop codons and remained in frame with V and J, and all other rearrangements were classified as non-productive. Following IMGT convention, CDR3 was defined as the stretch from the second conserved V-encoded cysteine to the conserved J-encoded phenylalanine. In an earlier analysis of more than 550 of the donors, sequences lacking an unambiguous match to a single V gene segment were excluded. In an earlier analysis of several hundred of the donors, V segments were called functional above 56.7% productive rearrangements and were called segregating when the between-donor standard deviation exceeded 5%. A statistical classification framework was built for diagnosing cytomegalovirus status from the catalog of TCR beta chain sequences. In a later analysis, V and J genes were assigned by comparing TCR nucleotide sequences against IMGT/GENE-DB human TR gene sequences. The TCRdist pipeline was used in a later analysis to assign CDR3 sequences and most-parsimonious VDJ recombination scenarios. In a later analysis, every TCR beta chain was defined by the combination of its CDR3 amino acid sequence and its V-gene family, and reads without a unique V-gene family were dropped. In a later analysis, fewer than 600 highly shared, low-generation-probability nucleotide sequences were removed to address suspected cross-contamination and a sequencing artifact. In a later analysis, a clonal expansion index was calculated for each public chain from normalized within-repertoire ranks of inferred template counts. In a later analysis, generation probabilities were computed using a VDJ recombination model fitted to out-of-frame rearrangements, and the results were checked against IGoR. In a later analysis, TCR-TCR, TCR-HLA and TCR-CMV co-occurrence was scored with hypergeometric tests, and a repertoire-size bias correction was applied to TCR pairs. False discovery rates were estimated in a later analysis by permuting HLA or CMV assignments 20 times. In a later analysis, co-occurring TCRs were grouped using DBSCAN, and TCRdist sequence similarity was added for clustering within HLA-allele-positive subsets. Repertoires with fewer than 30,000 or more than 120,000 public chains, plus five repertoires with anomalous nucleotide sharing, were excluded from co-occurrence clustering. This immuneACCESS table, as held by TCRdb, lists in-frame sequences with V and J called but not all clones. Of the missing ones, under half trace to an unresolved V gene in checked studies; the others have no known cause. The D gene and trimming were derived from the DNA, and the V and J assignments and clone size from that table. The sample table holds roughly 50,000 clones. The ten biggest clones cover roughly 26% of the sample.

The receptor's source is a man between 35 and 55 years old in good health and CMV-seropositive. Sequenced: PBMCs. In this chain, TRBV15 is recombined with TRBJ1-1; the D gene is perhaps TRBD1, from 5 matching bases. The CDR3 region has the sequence CATSSGAVKGEAFF. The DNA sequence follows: TGTGCCACCAGCAGTGGGGCCGTAAAGGGGGAAGCTTTCTTT.